This T cell receptor (beta chain) was recorded in a study of T cells in Graves' hyperthyroidism and ophthalmopathy. About the research overall: Peripheral blood was drawn at first diagnosis, prior to all treatment.

Exclusion of a patient resulted from uncontrolled infection, other autoimmune disease, pregnancy or lactation. This clonotype was picked up many times. Antigen specificity is unknown. CDR3 length: 14 amino acids. With 10 bases removed from V and 4 bases from J, the gap between germline ends came to 19 bases. Germline V CDR1 and CDR2: MDHEN, SYDVKM. Findings and caveats of the study: Most clonotypes expanded in thyroid above 0.001 were likewise present in blood. Ophthalmopathy prediction by the model preceded onset by a median roughly 6 months.

The source material, RNA transcripts, was used to amplify TCR beta CDR3 regions. The HTBI set primed first-round TCR CDR3 RT-PCR. A single record per CDR3 protein comes from TCRdb applying MiXCR to the multiplex PCR reads. The sample lists about 400,000 distinct CDR3 sequences; about 13% were seen once. J is TRBJ1-2 and V is TRBV28; possible D gene TRBD1, 5 bases. This TCR was recovered from a woman under 30 with Graves' hyperthyroidism. Material: blood. In nucleotides, the CDR3 is TGTGCCACCTCCCCGGGACCGGGACTCTATGGCTACACCTTC. Its protein is CATSPGPGLYGYTF.